These T cell receptor beta chains were read from a single sample in a study of T-cell memory formation after mild COVID-19. TCRdb analysed the 5' RACE reads with MiXCR anew, one entry per CDR3 protein. Of some 450,000 distinct CDR3 sequences listed, 20% are singletons. Sequencing was performed on PBMCs or a T cell subset sorted from them (not recorded which). These receptors were taken from an adult woman who had mild COVID-19 (a few samples of this study predate the infection). Cell type and time point are not known. Both conserved end residues are part of each CDR3. The D gene is left open where the match is weak. Some rows mark clone size as missing; the rest say once, few, many or name a class of expanded clone.

D gene	V gene	clone size	J gene	CDR3 protein	CDR3 DNA
NA	TRBV12-5	NA	TRBJ1-1	CASGLGGTSAFF	TGTGCTAGTGGTTTGGGTGGGACATCCGCTTTCTTT
NA	TRBV7-2	NA	TRBJ2-5	CASSLTTETQYF	TGTGCCAGCAGCTTAACTACAGAGACCCAGTACTTC
NA	TRBV19	NA	TRBJ2-7	CASSIGPREQYF	TGTGCCAGTAGTATCGGCCCGCGCGAGCAGTACTTC
NA	TRBV20-1	NA	TRBJ2-7	CSASDIGYEQYF	TGCAGTGCTAGCGACATAGGCTACGAGCAGTACTTC
NA	TRBV24-1	NA	TRBJ1-1	CATSDGERGDTEAFF	TGTGCCACCAGTGACGGGGAGCGGGGGGACACTGAAGCTTTCTTT
TRBD2	TRBV20-1	NA	TRBJ2-1	CSARPSGPNNEQFF	TGCAGTGCTAGACCTAGCGGGCCAAACAATGAGCAGTTCTTC
NA	TRBV6-5	NA	TRBJ1-3	CASSSFGSGNTIYF	TGTGCCAGCAGTAGCTTTGGCTCTGGAAACACCATATATTTT
NA	TRBV15	few	TRBJ2-2	CATSKGGDTGELFF	TGTGCCACCAGCAAAGGGGGAGACACCGGGGAGCTGTTTTTT
TRBD1	TRBV29-1	NA	TRBJ1-6	CSVQDRRESPLHF	TGCAGCGTCCAGGACAGGAGAGAATCACCCCTCCACTTT
TRBD1	TRBV3-1	NA	TRBJ1-2	CASSQDPRGLYGYTF	TGTGCCAGCAGCCAAGATCCCAGGGGGCTCTATGGCTACACCTTC
TRBD1	TRBV3-1	once	TRBJ2-6	CASSPGTGGPGANVLTF	TGTGCCAGCAGCCCTGGGACAGGGGGTCCCGGGGCCAACGTCCTGACTTTC
NA	TRBV6-5	few	TRBJ1-4	CASRSGPEKLFF	TGTGCCAGCAGAAGCGGCCCCGAAAAACTGTTTTTT
TRBD2	TRBV27	NA	TRBJ2-5	CASSSGLAGPVQETQYF	TGTGCCAGCAGCTCGGGACTAGCGGGGCCTGTTCAAGAGACCCAGTACTTC
TRBD1	TRBV7-6	many	TRBJ2-7	CASSLEGQPAYEQYF	TGTGCCAGCAGCTTAGAGGGACAGCCAGCCTACGAGCAGTACTTC
NA	TRBV19	few	TRBJ1-1	CASKRGMNTEAFF	TGTGCCAGCAAACGAGGCATGAACACTGAAGCTTTCTTT
NA	TRBV5-1	NA	TRBJ2-2	CASIWGPQGGELFF	TGCGCCAGCATTTGGGGACCGCAAGGCGGGGAGCTGTTTTTT
TRBD2	TRBV6-2/TRBV6-3	NA	TRBJ2-7	CASSYGGSLYEQYF	TGTGCCAGCAGTTACGGCGGGAGTCTCTACGAGCAGTACTTC
NA	TRBV24-1	few	TRBJ2-7	CATSDSTGGEFYEQYF	TGTGCCACCAGTGATTCCACCGGCGGGGAGTTCTACGAGCAGTACTTC
TRBD2	TRBV7-9	few	TRBJ2-7	CASSFAGLAFDEQYF	TGTGCCAGCAGCTTCGCGGGACTAGCGTTCGATGAGCAGTACTTC
TRBD1	TRBV9	few	TRBJ2-1	CASSTSGQPYNEQFF	TGTGCCAGCAGCACCTCGGGACAGCCCTACAATGAGCAGTTCTTC
NA	TRBV3-1	NA	TRBJ1-2	CASSPSRARTGGYTF	TGTGCCAGCAGCCCCAGCCGGGCCAGGACGGGTGGCTACACCTTC
TRBD1	TRBV27	few	TRBJ1-2	CASSFSGQNYGYTF	TGTGCCAGCAGTTTTTCGGGACAGAACTATGGCTACACCTTC
NA	TRBV3-1	NA	TRBJ2-2	CASSLALGSGELFF	TGTGCCAGCAGCCTTGCCCTAGGTTCCGGGGAGCTGTTTTTT
NA	TRBV24-1	few	TRBJ1-1	CATSEEPRGEAFF	TGTGCCACCAGCGAAGAGCCCAGAGGTGAAGCTTTCTTT
NA	TRBV12-3/TRBV12-4	NA	TRBJ1-2	CASSFGGYTF	TGTGCCAGCAGTTTCGGTGGCTACACCTTC
TRBD1	TRBV13	few	TRBJ2-1	CASSAPQERQGSSYNEQFF	TGTGCCAGCAGCGCGCCTCAGGAAAGACAGGGGAGCTCCTACAATGAGCAGTTCTTC
TRBD2	TRBV12-3/TRBV12-4	many	TRBJ2-7	CASSPTSGGSSEQYF	TGTGCCAGCAGTCCCACTAGCGGTGGGTCTTCGGAGCAGTACTTC
TRBD1	TRBV7-9	NA	TRBJ2-7	CASSLDRAQHEQYF	TGTGCCAGCAGCCTGGACAGGGCTCAGCACGAGCAGTACTTC